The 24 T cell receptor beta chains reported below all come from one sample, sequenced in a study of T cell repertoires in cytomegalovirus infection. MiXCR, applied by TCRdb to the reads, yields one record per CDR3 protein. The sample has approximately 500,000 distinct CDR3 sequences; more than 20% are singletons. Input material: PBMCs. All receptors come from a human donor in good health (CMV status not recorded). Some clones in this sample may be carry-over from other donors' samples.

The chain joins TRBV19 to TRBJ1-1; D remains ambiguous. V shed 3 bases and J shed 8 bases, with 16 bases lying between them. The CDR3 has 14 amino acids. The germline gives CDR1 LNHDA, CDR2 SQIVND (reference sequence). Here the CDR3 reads CASSIRLAAREAFF. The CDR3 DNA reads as TGTGCCAGTAGTATCCGGCTCGCAGCAAGGGAAGCTTTCTTT.

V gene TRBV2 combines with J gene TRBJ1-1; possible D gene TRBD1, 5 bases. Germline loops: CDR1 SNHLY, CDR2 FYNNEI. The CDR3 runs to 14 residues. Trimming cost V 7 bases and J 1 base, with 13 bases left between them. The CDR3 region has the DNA TGTGCCAGCAACCCAGGGCCCAGGAACACTGAAGCTTTCTTT. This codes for CASNPGPRNTEAFF. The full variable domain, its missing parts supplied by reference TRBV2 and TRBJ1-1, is EPEVTQTPSHQVTQMGQEVILRCVPISNHLYFYWYRQILGQKVEFLVSFYNNEISEKSEIFDDQFSVERPDGSNFTLKIRSTKLEDSAMYFCASNPGPRNTEAFFGQGTRLTVV.

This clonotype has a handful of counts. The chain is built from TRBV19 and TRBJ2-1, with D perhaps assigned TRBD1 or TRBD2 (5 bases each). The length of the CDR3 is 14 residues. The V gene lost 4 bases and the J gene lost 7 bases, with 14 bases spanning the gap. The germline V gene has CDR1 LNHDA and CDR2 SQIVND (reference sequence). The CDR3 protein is CASSTSFGGNEQFF. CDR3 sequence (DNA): TGTGCCAGTAGTACTAGCTTTGGGGGAAATGAGCAGTTCTTC.

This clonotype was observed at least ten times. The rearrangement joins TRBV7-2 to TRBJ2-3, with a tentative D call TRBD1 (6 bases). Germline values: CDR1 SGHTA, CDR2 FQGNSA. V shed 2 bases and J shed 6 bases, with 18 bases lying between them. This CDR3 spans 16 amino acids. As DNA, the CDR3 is TGTGCCAGCAGCTTACCGCTCGGCAGGGGCGCGGATACGCAGTATTTT. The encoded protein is CASSLPLGRGADTQYF.

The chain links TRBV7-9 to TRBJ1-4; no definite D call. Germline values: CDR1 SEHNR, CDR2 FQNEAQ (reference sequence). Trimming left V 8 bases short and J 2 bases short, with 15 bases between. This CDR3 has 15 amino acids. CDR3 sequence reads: CASGSGAGTNEKLFF. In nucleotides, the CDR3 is TGTGCCAGCGGAAGCGGCGCGGGTACTAATGAAAAACTGTTTTTT.

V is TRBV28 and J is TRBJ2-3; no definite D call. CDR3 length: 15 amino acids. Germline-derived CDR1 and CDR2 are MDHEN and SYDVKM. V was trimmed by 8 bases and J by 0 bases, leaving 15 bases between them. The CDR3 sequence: CASSFGPTSTDTQYF. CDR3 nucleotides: TGTGCCAGCTCCTTCGGGCCAACTAGCACAGATACGCAGTATTTT.

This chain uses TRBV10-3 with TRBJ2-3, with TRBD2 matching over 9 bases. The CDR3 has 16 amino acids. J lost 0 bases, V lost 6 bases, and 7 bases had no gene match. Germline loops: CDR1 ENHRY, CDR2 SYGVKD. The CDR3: CAIRASGDTSTDTQYF. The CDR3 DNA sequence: TGTGCCATCAGGGCTAGCGGGGACACTAGCACAGATACGCAGTATTTT.

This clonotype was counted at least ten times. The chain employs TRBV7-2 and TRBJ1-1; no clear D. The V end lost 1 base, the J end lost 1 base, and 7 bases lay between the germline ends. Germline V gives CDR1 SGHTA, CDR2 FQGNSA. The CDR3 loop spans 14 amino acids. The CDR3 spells CASSLEFSNTEAFF. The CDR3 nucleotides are TGTGCCAGCAGCTTAGAGTTCTCGAACACTGAAGCTTTCTTT.

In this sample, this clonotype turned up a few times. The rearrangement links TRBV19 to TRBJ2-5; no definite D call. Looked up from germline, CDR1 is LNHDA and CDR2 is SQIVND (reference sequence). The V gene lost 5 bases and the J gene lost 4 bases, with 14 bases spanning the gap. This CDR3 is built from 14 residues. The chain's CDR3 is CASSGNYEGETQYF. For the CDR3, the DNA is TGTGCCAGTAGTGGGAACTACGAAGGAGAGACCCAGTACTTC.

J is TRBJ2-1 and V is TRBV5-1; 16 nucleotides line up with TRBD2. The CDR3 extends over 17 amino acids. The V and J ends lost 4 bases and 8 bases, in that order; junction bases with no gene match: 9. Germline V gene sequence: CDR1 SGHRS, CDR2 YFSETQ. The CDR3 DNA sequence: TGCGCCAGCAGCGTCCCGGGACTAGCGGGAGGGTGGTATGAGCAGTTCTTC. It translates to CASSVPGLAGGWYEQFF.

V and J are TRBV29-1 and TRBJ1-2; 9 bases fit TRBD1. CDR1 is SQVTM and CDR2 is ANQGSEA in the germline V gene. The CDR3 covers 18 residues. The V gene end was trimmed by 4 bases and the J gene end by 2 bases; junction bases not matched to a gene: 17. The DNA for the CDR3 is TGCAGCGTTGCCCATGGGACAGGGCCCTATCAGGAGAACTATGGCTACACCTTC. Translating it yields CSVAHGTGPYQENYGYTF.

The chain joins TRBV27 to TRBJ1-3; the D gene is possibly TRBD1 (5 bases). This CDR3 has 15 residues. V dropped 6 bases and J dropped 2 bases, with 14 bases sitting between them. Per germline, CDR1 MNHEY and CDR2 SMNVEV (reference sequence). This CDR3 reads CASSLMRGAGNTIYF. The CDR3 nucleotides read TGTGCCAGCAGCCTGATGAGGGGCGCTGGAAACACCATATATTTT.

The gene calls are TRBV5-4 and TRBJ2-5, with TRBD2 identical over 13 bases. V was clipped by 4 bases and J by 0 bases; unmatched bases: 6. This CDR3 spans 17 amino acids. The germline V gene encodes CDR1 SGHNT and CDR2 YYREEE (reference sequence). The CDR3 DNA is TGTGCCAGCAGCCCTGGACTAGCGGGAGAAAACCAAGAGACCCAGTACTTC. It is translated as CASSPGLAGENQETQYF.

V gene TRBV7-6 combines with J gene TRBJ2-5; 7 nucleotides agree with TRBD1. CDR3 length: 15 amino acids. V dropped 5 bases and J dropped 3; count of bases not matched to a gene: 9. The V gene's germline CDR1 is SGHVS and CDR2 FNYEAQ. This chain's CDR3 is CASSRLIQGEETQYF. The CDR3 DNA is TGTGCCAGCAGCCGGCTAATTCAGGGGGAAGAGACCCAGTACTTC.

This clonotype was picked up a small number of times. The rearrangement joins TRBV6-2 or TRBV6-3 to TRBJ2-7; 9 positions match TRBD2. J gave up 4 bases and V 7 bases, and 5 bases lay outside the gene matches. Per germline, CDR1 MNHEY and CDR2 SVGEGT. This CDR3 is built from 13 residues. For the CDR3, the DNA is TGTGCCAGCAAACGGACTAGCGAATACGAGCAGTACGTC. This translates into CASKRTSEYEQYV.

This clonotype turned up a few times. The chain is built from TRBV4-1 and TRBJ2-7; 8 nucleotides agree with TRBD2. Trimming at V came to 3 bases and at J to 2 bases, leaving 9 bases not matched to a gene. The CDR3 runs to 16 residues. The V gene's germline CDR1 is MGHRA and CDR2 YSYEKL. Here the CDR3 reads CASSQPQRGIPYEQYF. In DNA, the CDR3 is TGCGCCAGCAGCCAGCCCCAGCGGGGGATACCCTACGAGCAGTACTTC.

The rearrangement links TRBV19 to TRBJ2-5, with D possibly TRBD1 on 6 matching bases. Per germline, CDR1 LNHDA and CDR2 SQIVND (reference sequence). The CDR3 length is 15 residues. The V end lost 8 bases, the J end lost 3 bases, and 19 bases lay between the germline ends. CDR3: CASLGQGPTEETQYF. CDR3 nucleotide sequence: TGTGCCAGTCTGGGCCAGGGGCCAACCGAAGAGACCCAGTACTTC.

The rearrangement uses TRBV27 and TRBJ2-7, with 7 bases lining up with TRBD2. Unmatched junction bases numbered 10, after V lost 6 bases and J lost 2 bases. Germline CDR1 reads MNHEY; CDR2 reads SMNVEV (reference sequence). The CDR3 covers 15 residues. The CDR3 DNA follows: TGTGCCAGCAGGACTTCGCTAGCGGAAGCCTACGAGCAGTACTTC. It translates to CASRTSLAEAYEQYF.

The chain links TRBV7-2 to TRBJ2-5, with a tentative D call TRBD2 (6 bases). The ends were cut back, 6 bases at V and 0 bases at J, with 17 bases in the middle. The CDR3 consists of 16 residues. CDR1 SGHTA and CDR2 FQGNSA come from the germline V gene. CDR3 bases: TGTGCCAGCAGTTTCCAGGGAGGACTAAACCAAGAGACCCAGTACTTC. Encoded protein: CASSFQGGLNQETQYF. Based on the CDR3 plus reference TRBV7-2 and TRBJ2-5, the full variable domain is GAGVSQSPSNKVTEKGKDVELRCDPISGHTALYWYRQSLGQGLEFLIYFQGNSAPDKSGLPSDRFSAERTGGSVSTLTIQRTQQEDSAVYLCASSFQGGLNQETQYFGPGTRLLVL.

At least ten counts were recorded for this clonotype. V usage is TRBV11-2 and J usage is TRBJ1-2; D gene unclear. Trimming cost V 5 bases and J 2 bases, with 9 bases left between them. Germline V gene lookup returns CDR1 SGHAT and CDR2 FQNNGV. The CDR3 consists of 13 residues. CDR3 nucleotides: TGTGCCAGCAGCGACGGGAACAACTATGGCTACACCTTC. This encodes CASSDGNNYGYTF.

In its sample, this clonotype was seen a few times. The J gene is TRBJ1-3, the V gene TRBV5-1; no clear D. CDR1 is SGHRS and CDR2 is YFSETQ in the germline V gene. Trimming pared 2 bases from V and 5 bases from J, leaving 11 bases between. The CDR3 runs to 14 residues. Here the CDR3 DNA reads TGCGCCAGCAGCTTTGTGGGTGAAAGAAACACCATATATTTT. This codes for CASSFVGERNTIYF.

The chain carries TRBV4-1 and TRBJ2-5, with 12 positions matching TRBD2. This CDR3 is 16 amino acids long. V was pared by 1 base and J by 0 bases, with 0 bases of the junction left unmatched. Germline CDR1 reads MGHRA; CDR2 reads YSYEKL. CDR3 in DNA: TGCGCCAGCAGCCAAGGACTAGCGGGAGACCAAGAGACCCAGTACTTC. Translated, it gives CASSQGLAGDQETQYF.

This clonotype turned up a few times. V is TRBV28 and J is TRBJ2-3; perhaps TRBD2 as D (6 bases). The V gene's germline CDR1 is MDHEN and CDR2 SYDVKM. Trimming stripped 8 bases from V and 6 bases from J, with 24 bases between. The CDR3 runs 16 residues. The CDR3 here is CASFPPAGSRADTQYF. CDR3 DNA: TGTGCCAGCTTTCCTCCGGCGGGATCCCGGGCGGATACGCAGTATTTT.

The CDR3 sequence: CSVGATGNTEAFF. The DNA of the CDR3 is TGCAGCGTTGGGGCAACAGGGAACACTGAAGCTTTCTTT. J is TRBJ1-1 and V is TRBV29-1, with a weak D call TRBD1 (5 bases). CDR3 length: 13 residues. V dropped 4 bases and J dropped 1 base, with 10 bases sitting between them. The germline V gene encodes CDR1 SQVTM and CDR2 ANQGSEA. The whole variable domain, remainder taken from reference TRBV29-1 and TRBJ1-1, is SAVISQKPSRDICQRGTSLTIQCQVDSQVTMMFWYRQQPGQSLTLIATANQGSEATYESGFVIDKFPISRPNLTFSTLTVSNMSPEDSSIYLCSVGATGNTEAFFGQGTRLTVV.